This TCR beta chain was recovered during a study of CXCR3-negative and CXCR3-positive naive CD8 T cells. Study-wide results and caveats: Hydrophobicity of TRB CDR3s was greater in CXCR3-positive naive cells than in CXCR3-negative naive cells. Similar TRBV-TRBJ usage was seen in naive cells (both CXCR3-negative and CXCR3-positive), but memory cells differed. Diversity proved comparably high across both naive subsets and much lower in memory CD8+ cells.

In triplicate, each CD8+ T cell subset was sorted at 250,000 to 350,000 cells per replicate. The naive CD8+ gate required CD45RO-CCR7+CD27+CD95- phenotype. 5' RACE that incorporated UMI labels was used to prepare the TRB cDNA libraries. TCRdb reprocessed the 5' RACE reads, with one entry per CDR3 protein and no DNA. Its table records about 120,000 distinct CDR3 sequences. Per the germline V gene, CDR1 is SGHDN and CDR2 is FVKESK. The CDR3 is 17 residues long. Comment on this clonotype: Its antigen is not known.

The chain recombines TRBV14 with TRBJ2-1; TCRdb selects TRBD1, and the lack of DNA leaves this call unchecked. The sequenced sample consisted of naive CXCR3+ CD8+ T cells from blood. The subset here: CD45RO-CCR7+CD27+CD95- naive CD8+ T cells expressing CXCR3 (TNR3+). The TCR was taken from a human donor in good health. Some clones in this sample may be carry-over from other donors' samples. CDR3 loop: CASSQSRPGDPYNEQFF.